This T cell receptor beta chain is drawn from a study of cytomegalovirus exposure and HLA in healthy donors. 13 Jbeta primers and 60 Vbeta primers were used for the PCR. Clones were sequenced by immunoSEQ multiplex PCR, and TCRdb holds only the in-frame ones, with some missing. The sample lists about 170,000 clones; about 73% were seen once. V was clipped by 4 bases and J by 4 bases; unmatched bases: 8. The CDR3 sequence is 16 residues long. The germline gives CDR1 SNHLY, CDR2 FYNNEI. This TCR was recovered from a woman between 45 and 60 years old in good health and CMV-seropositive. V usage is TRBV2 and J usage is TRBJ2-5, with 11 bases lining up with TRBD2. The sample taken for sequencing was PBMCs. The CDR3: CASSVQRLAGGETQYF. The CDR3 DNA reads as TGTGCCAGCAGTGTCCAAAGGCTAGCGGGGGGAGAGACCCAGTACTTC.